This TCR beta chain emerged from a study of shared clonotypes between healthy human individuals. Some clones are missing from TCRdb's copy, which holds only in-frame ones; the method was immunoSEQ multiplex PCR. Of about 2.5 million clones listed, less than 95% are singletons. V was clipped by 0 bases and J by 1 base, with 10 bases between them. The CDR3 contains 15 residues. Germline V CDR1 and CDR2: SGHRS, YFSETQ. This chain uses TRBV5-1 with TRBJ1-1; D is unresolved. Sequenced material: naive CD4+ T cells from PBMCs. The subset is: CD45RA+ positively selected. This receptor was taken from a man aged 18 to 29 in good health. Some clones in this sample may be carry-over from other donors' samples. This chain's CDR3 is CASSLVGMQNTEAFF. The CDR3 nucleotides read TGCGCCAGCAGCTTGGTAGGAATGCAGAACACTGAAGCTTTCTTT. The whole variable domain, filled in from reference TRBV5-1 and TRBJ1-1, reads KAGVTQTPRYLIKTRGQQVTLSCSPISGHRSVSWYQQTPGQGLQFLFEYFSETQRNKGNFPGRFSGRQFSNSRSEMNVSTLELGDSALYLCASSLVGMQNTEAFFGQGTRLTVV.